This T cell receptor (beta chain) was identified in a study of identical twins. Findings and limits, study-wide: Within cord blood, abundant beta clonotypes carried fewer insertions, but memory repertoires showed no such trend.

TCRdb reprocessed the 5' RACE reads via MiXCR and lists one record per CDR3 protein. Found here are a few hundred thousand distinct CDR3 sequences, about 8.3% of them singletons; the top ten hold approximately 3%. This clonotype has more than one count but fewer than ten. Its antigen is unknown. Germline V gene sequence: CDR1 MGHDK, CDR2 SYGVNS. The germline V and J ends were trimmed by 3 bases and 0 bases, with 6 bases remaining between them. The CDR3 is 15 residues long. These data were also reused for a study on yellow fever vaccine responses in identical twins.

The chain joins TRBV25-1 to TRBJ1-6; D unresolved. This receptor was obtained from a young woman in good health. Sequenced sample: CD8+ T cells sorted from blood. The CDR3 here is CASSDRSSYNSPLHF. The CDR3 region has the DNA TGTGCCAGCAGTGACAGGAGCTCCTATAATTCACCCCTCCACTTT.